The following is a T cell receptor (beta chain) sequence with its context. In the original analysis: Amplifying reference gene primers gave estimates of nucleated cell counts. The protocol was immunoSEQ multiplex PCR, while the TCRdb copy is restricted to in-frame clones and leaves out a portion. Clone size and the V and J calls come from that table; the DNA yielded D and trimming. The sample lists 52,000 or so clones; 75% to 80% were seen once. The source of the sample is a study of blood T cell repertoires in COVID-19. About the study: The analysed material was cDNA or gDNA that came from T cells, B-cell-depleted T cells, or PBMCs.

The ends lost 5 bases at V and 5 bases at J; junction bases unmatched: 9. In germline, CDR1 is MNHEY, CDR2 SMNVEV (reference sequence). This CDR3 spans 15 amino acids. V and J are TRBV27 and TRBJ1-1; 9 bases agree with TRBD1. This clonotype was obtained from a man aged 50 to 60 with active or convalescent COVID-19. Sequencing was performed on peripheral blood. The CDR3 reads CASSTTGGQGTEAFF. For the CDR3, the DNA is TGTGCCAGCAGTACTACAGGGGGCCAGGGAACTGAAGCTTTCTTT.